This entry is about one T cell receptor (beta chain). Per the original data handling: The assay estimated nucleated cells by amplifying reference gene primers. This table comes from immunoSEQ multiplex PCR, and its TCRdb copy is limited to in-frame clones, with some not included. V and J calls and clone size are copied from that table; D and trimming were computed from the DNA. The sample records more than 200,000 clones, 88% being singletons. Germline lookup yields CDR1 MGHRA and CDR2 YSYEKL. The CDR3 runs to 16 residues. J was trimmed by 0 bases and V by 4 bases; bases with no gene match: 3. The sample belongs to a study of blood T cell repertoires in COVID-19. For the study at large: Italy, Spain and the United States were the sources of the convalescent and acute COVID-19 samples. PBMCs, B-cell-depleted T cells, or T cells were the source of the cDNA or gDNA that made up the material.

The clonotype comes from an older man with acute or convalescent COVID-19. The sample consisted of peripheral blood. The rearrangement links TRBV4-1 to TRBJ2-2; 9 bases align to TRBD1. This CDR3 is CASSPRQGANTGELFF. CDR3 DNA sequence: TGCGCCAGCAGCCCCCGACAGGGGGCGAACACCGGGGAGCTGTTTTTT.